The clone carrying this T cell receptor beta chain ranks as medium-sized. Its target is not known. This record belongs to a study of cytomegalovirus exposure and HLA in healthy donors. Study-wide points: Rarity held for most TCR sequences, but there were some public TCRs that occurred in many donors.

The data were produced by immunoSEQ multiplex PCR, yet TCRdb's version contains in-frame clones alone and is incomplete. The top ten clones hold 0.65% to 0.85% of a sample with 250,000 to 350,000 clones, 86% of them seen once. The TCR sequence derives from a woman younger than 30 in good health and CMV-seronegative. Sequencing input: PBMCs.

CDR3 region: CASSVGAGAVDEQFF. In nucleotides, the CDR3 is TGTGCCAGCAGTGTCGGGGCAGGGGCTGTGGATGAGCAGTTCTTC. This chain joins TRBV6-4 and TRBJ2-1; a weak D match, TRBD1 (6 bases). The CDR3 spans 15 residues. Germline CDR1 MRHNA, CDR2 SNTAGT. The V end was cut by 4 bases, the J end by 8 bases, with 18 bases between.